This T cell receptor (beta chain) is from a study of technical replicates of blood from a few donors (dated by TCRdb to 2015 to 2018). Library prep was done by the immunoSEQ multiplex PCR assay. TCRdb mirrors the immuneACCESS table, restricted to in-frame sequences. Some clones are absent from its copies; in checked studies, under half trace to an unresolved V gene, and the reason for the others is unknown. The sample yields 55,000 to 75,000 clones; approximately 87% were counted once. Jointly, the top ten make up over 4.5% of the sample. For this clone: What antigen it recognizes has not been identified. No base-level quality is on record; no much larger clone is a single base apart.

The germline V and J ends show losses of 3 bases and 7 bases respectively, and no gene match explains 7 bases of the junction. The CDR3 holds 17 amino acids from the cysteine to the phenylalanine. The kept DNA is CDR3 alone, 51 bases in frame from the first base. CDR1 and CDR2 were assigned from the germline V gene (reference sequence) as SEHNR and FQNEAQ. Recombination joined TRBV7-9 with TRBJ2-1; 15 middle bases align to TRBD2. The TCR was taken from a human donor in good health. Some clones in this sample may be carry-over from other donors' samples. Material for sequencing was PBMCs. The CDR3 region has the sequence CASSFGLAGGLTNEQFF. The bases read TGTGCCAGCAGCTTTGGACTAGCGGGAGGGTTGACTAATGAGCAGTTCTTC.